This T cell receptor (beta chain) was found in a study of OX40 agonist ivuxolimab in advanced cancers. Study summary: Ivuxolimab, an antibody acting as an agonist of OX40 (CD134), was used to treat patients.

About this clone itself: Its antigen is unknown.

Study-wide findings and caveats: At doses 0.1 to 3.0 mg/kg, CD4+ and CD8+ clones expanded. Among T cells, CD8+ cells averaged more expanded clones than CD4+ cells.

Researchers took blood at baseline, on cycle 4 day 1, and on cycle 7 day 1. The protocol was immunoSEQ multiplex PCR, while the TCRdb copy is restricted to in-frame clones and leaves out a portion. There are some 90,000 clones in the sample; around 87% occur only once, and about 4% lies in the top ten. Germline V lookup: CDR1 SGHNT, CDR2 YYREEE (reference sequence). The CDR3 loop spans 14 amino acids. J gave up 4 bases and V 6 bases, and 5 bases lay outside the gene matches. The source material was CD4+ or CD8+ T cells sorted from blood, sampled in a trial of the OX40 agonist ivuxolimab. The genes are TRBV5-4 and TRBJ2-3; 10 bases fit TRBD2. The clonotype comes from an adult with an advanced solid tumor such as melanoma, head and neck, liver or kidney cancer. CDR3 in amino acids: CASKSGRDSDTQYF. The CDR3, as DNA: TGTGCCAGCAAAAGCGGGAGGGACTCAGATACGCAGTATTTT. The full variable domain, completed using reference TRBV5-4 and TRBJ2-3, is ETGVTQSPTHLIKTRGQQVTLRCSSQSGHNTVSWYQQALGQGPQFIFQYYREEENGRGNFPPRFSGLQFPNYSSELNVNALELDDSALYLCASKSGRDSDTQYFGPGTRLTVL.